The sequence of this TCR beta chain was determined in a study of spatial heterogeneity in lung cancer. Background on the study: Raw-read counts averaged over ten per unique TCR and UMI combination.

The table lists this clonotype with many counts. The antigen remains unidentified. Each molecule of TCR cDNA was tagged with one unique molecular identifier. TCRdb called the 5' RACE reads again in MiXCR, with one record for every CDR3 protein. The table has some 25,000 distinct CDR3 sequences, roughly 13% seen once. Study-wide results and caveats: Detection of ubiquitous tumor TCRs in blood was higher at resection than follow-up.

As to time point: sample taken at primary tumor resection. No cell sorting; template was whole RNA from tumor, lung tissue or PBMC. Samples came from roughly 72 TRACERx patients with untreated early-stage lung cancer. The CDR3 has 15 amino acids. CDR1 PRHDT and CDR2 FYEKMQ come from the germline V gene (reference sequence). J lost 6 bases, V lost 3 bases, and 7 bases had no gene match. This rearrangement joins TRBV13 to TRBJ1-2; TRBD1 agrees at 10 bases. Sequenced material: PBMCs, taken at surgery. This TCR was sampled from a female donor with early-stage non-small cell lung cancer. The CDR3 is CASSFGQGVRDGYTF. The CDR3 DNA follows: TGTGCCAGCAGCTTCGGACAGGGGGTGAGGGATGGCTACACCTTC.